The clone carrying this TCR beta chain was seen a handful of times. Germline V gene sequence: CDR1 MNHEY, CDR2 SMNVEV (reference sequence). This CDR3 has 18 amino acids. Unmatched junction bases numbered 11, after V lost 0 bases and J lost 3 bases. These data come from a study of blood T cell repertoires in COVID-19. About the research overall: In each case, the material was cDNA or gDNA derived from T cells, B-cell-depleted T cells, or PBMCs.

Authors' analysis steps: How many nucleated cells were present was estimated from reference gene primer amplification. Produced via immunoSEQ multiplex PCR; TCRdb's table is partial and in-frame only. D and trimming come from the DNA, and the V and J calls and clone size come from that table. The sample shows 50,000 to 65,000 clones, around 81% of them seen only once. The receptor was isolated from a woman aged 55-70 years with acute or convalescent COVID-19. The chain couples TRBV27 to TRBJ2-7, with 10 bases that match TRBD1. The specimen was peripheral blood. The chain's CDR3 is CASSLSFLGGTGDYEQYF. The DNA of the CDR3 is TGTGCCAGCAGTTTATCGTTCTTGGGAGGGACAGGGGACTACGAGCAGTACTTC.